The 12 T cell receptor beta chains below were found in one sample sequenced in a study of T cell repertoires in cytomegalovirus infection. These receptors lack a known antigen. MiXCR was run by TCRdb on the reads, yielding one entry per CDR3 protein. This table holds hundreds of thousands of distinct CDR3 sequences, about 30% found once. This sample comprised cultured CD8+ T cells from PBMCs, obtained from culture after CMV antigen stimulation. Receptor source: a human donor in good health (CMV status not recorded). Some clones in this sample may be carry-over from other donors' samples.

The chain carries TRBV6-4 and TRBJ2-3; 9 bases match TRBD2. CDR1 and CDR2 from the germline V gene are MRHNA and SNTAGT. This CDR3 spans 16 amino acids. The trim removed 4 bases at V and 2 bases at J, leaving 7 bases unmatched. The CDR3 loop reads CASSAISGGLTDTQYF. In nucleotides, the CDR3 is TGTGCCAGCAGTGCCATTAGCGGGGGCCTCACAGATACGCAGTATTTT.

The CDR3, as DNA: TGTGCCAGTAGAAATTCTTTTTCCGGGAGCGGCAATCAGCCCCAGCATTTT. Its protein is CASRNSFSGSGNQPQHF. The V and J genes are TRBV19 and TRBJ1-5; D unclear. CDR3 length equals 17 residues. Deletions cut 6 bases from V and 2 bases from J, with 20 bases between. Per the germline V gene, CDR1 is LNHDA and CDR2 is SQIVND (reference sequence).

The chain carries TRBV25-1 and TRBJ1-2; TRBD1 aligns across 8 bases. Looked up from germline, CDR1 is MGHDK and CDR2 is SYGVNS. CDR3 length equals 15 residues. V was clipped by 7 bases and J by 4 bases; unmatched bases: 11. The DNA for the CDR3 is TGTGCCAGCATTCAAAACGGACAGGGACCCTATGGCTACACCTTC. As protein: CASIQNGQGPYGYTF.

This clonotype was observed a single time. At one of its ends the junction is not consistent with the germline gene, which may arise from a read error. This sequence joins TRBV7-2 and TRBJ2-5, with TRBD2 as a possible D gene (5 bases). CDR1 is SGHTA, CDR2 FQGNSA, per germline. The CDR3 runs to 13 residues. The CDR3 region is CVSSSWSGETQYF. CDR3 nucleotides: TGTGTCAGCAGCTCGTGGAGCGGAGAGACCCAGTACTTC.

This clonotype was seen once. The CDR3 does not close with the conserved phenylalanine or tryptophan, likely indicating a read error. V usage is TRBV7-4 and J usage is TRBJ2-3; TRBD1 aligns across 10 bases. V dropped 2 bases and J dropped 1; count of bases not matched to a gene: 9. Germline CDR1 reads SGHVT; CDR2 reads SQSDAQ. This CDR3 is built from 18 residues. The CDR3: CASSLPSGTGEGTDTQYS. CDR3 nucleotide sequence: TGTGCCAGCAGCTTACCATCCGGGACAGGGGAAGGCACAGATACGCAGTATTCT.

The genes are TRBV7-9 and TRBJ2-7; D unclear. V was clipped by 7 bases and J by 7 bases, with 17 bases between them. This CDR3 region has 13 residues. In germline, CDR1 is SEHNR, CDR2 FQNEAQ (reference sequence). CDR3 nucleotides: TGTGCCAGCAACCCCCTAGAACTCTTTGAGCAGTACTTC. This translates into CASNPLELFEQYF.

The chain employs TRBV15 and TRBJ2-1, with D possibly matching TRBD2 (6 bases). There are 14 residues in the CDR3. Trimming left V 2 bases short and J 3 bases short, with 8 bases between. Looked up from germline, CDR1 is LNHNV and CDR2 is YYDKDF (reference sequence). The CDR3 here is CATSRPDYYNEQFF. The DNA of the CDR3 is TGTGCCACCAGCAGACCGGACTACTACAATGAGCAGTTCTTC.

This clonotype has at least ten counts. V and J are TRBV24-1 and TRBJ2-3; D not certain. Germline CDR1 reads KGHDR; CDR2 reads SFDVKD. This CDR3 region has 16 residues. The V end lost 4 bases, the J end lost 4 bases, and 17 bases lay between the germline ends. CDR3 coding DNA: TGTGCCACCAGTGAGGCCGGGCAGCTTCGTCCAGATACGCAGTATTTT. Amino acid sequence: CATSEAGQLRPDTQYF.

This chain connects TRBV7-9 to TRBJ1-1; TRBD1 aligns across 11 bases. This CDR3 spans 18 amino acids. J was trimmed by 4 bases and V by 5 bases; bases with no gene match: 15. Germline values: CDR1 SEHNR, CDR2 FQNEAQ (reference sequence). DNA of the CDR3: TGTGCCAGCAGCCCTTTCAGGACAGGGGGCGCGGGGATCACTGAAGCTTTCTTT. Amino acid sequence: CASSPFRTGGAGITEAFF.

The gene calls are TRBV5-1 and TRBJ2-1, with 8 bases identical to TRBD2. This CDR3 has 17 amino acids. Germline assignment: CDR1 SGHRS and CDR2 YFSETQ. V trimming: 4 bases; J trimming: 7 bases; junction bases outside the gene matches: 16. Written as DNA, the CDR3 is TGCGCCAGCAGCAACTTCATCCCCGGGACTAGTAAGAATGAGCAGTTCTTC. Its translation is CASSNFIPGTSKNEQFF.

This clonotype appeared a few times. The chain uses TRBV6-2 or TRBV6-3 and TRBJ1-5, with 7 bases matching TRBD1. Germline assignment: CDR1 MNHEY and CDR2 SVGEGT. V lost 2 bases to trimming and J lost 7 bases; unmatched junction nucleotides: 14. The CDR3 has 17 residues. This CDR3 is CASSYSLGKGARQPQHF. Written as DNA, the CDR3 is TGTGCCAGCAGTTACAGCCTCGGGAAGGGGGCGAGACAGCCCCAGCATTTT.

This clonotype was found a few times. The V and J genes are TRBV11-2 and TRBJ2-7; a weak D match, TRBD2 (6 bases). The V gene's germline CDR1 is SGHAT and CDR2 FQNNGV. Trimming pared 1 base from V and 3 bases from J, leaving 13 bases between. CDR3 length: 15 residues. CDR3 protein: CASSLGRGYLYEQYF. The CDR3 coding sequence is TGTGCCAGCAGCTTAGGACGGGGGTATCTCTACGAGCAGTACTTC. The full variable domain, rest sourced from reference TRBV11-2 and TRBJ2-7, is EAGVAQSPRYKIIEKRQSVAFWCNPISGHATLYWYQQILGQGPKLLIQFQNNGVVDDSQLPKDRFSAERLKGVDSTLKIQPAKLEDSAVYLCASSLGRGYLYEQYFGPGTRLTVT.